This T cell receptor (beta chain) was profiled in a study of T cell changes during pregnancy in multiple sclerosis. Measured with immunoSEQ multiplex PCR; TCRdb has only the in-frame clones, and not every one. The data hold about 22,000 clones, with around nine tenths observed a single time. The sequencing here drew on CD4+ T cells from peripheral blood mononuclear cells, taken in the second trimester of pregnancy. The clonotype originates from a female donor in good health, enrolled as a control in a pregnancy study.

The CDR3 region is CASSYLTSGSPGELFF. As DNA, the CDR3 is TGTGCCAGCAGTTACCTAACTAGCGGGAGCCCCGGGGAGCTGTTTTTT. V is TRBV6-5 and J is TRBJ2-2, with 11 bases fitting TRBD2. Germline-derived CDR1 and CDR2 are MNHEY and SVGAGI. After removal of 2 bases from V and 6 bases from J, the junction contained 5 bases not matched to a gene. The CDR3 has 16 amino acids.